This T cell receptor (beta chain) was identified during a study of CD8 T cells in ankylosing spondylitis. Regarding the study as a whole: Disease-linked clones had a CD8+ phenotype and relatively low frequency in peripheral blood.

As to this clonotype: Its antigen is undetermined. The junction does not match germline at one end; this may be a read error.

TCRdb reanalysed the 5' RACE reads using MiXCR and keeps one entry per CDR3 protein. The sample yields almost 250,000 distinct CDR3 sequences, under 35% seen once. The CDR3 covers 13 residues. The germline CDR1 and CDR2 sequences are DFQATT and SNEGSKA (reference sequence). The specimen was blood, either unsorted or a sorted T cell fraction (not recorded which). The V call is TRBV20-1, the J call TRBJ2-1; D remains unclear. This receptor was taken from a male donor with ankylosing spondylitis or in good health (not recorded which). Here the CDR3 DNA reads TGTAGTGCTAGAATGTCCAATTCCGCTGAGCAGTTCTTC. It codes for CSARMSNSAEQFF.